Below, 16 T cell receptor beta chains from the same sample are listed, as sequenced in a study of cytomegalovirus exposure and HLA in healthy donors. The PCR made use of 60 Vbeta and 13 Jbeta primers. Method: immunoSEQ multiplex PCR; TCRdb's copy keeps in-frame clones and lacks some. Found here are about 130,000 clones, 65% to 75% of them singletons; the top ten hold around 7%. The material sequenced was PBMCs. The origin of the receptors is a man aged 35 to 55 in good health and CMV-seropositive.

The CDR3 sequence is CASSSDSGNEQFF. In nucleotides, the CDR3 is TGTGCCAGCTCAAGTGATAGCGGCAATGAGCAGTTCTTC. The chain has TRBV18 and TRBJ2-1; TRBD2 might be the D (6 bases). There are 13 residues in the CDR3. V lost 5 bases, J lost 6 bases, and 11 bases lay in between. Germline lookup yields CDR1 KGHSH and CDR2 LQKENI.

This sequence joins TRBV9 and TRBJ1-3; D is undetermined. The CDR3 is made up of 14 amino acids. CDR1 is SGDLS, CDR2 YYNGEE, per germline. V dropped 4 bases and J dropped 1 base, with 9 bases sitting between them. The CDR3 nucleotides read TGTGCCAGCAGCTCGGACTTATCTGGAAACACCATATATTTT. Its translation: CASSSDLSGNTIYF.

This clone showed up just a few times. The chain couples TRBV18 to TRBJ2-7; 8 bases are a match to TRBD1. CDR1 and CDR2 from the germline V gene are KGHSH and LQKENI. This CDR3 has 15 amino acids. The ends lost 4 bases at V and 7 bases at J; junction bases unmatched: 12. The CDR3 spells CASSLHGQGMSEQYF. CDR3 coding DNA: TGTGCCAGCTCACTCCATGGACAGGGTATGAGTGAGCAGTACTTC.

This chain uses TRBV6-1 with TRBJ1-4, with TRBD1 matching 11 bases. V dropped 11 bases and J dropped 7; count of bases not matched to a gene: 6. CDR1 and CDR2 (germline): MNHNS, SASEGT. The CDR3 runs to 13 residues. CDR3 residues: CASGGTGGEKLFF. CDR3 bases: TGTGCCTCGGGGGGGACAGGGGGTGAAAAACTGTTTTTT.

V gene TRBV30 combines with J gene TRBJ1-6; 9 bases align to TRBD1. CDR1 is GTSNPN and CDR2 is SVGIG in the germline V gene (reference sequence). This CDR3 is built from 15 residues. The junction had 3 bases not matched to a gene; V was cut back by 5 bases and J by 1 base. CDR3 sequence: CAWGGQGSYNSPLHF. CDR3 coding DNA: TGTGCCTGGGGAGGACAGGGGTCCTATAATTCACCCCTCCACTTT.

This chain joins TRBV4-1 and TRBJ2-7; no definite D call. V gave up 0 bases and J gave up 3 bases, with 6 bases separating them. The CDR3 covers 13 residues. Per germline, CDR1 MGHRA and CDR2 YSYEKL. The DNA of the CDR3 is TGCGCCAGCAGCCAAGAGCGAAACTACGAGCAGTACTTC. Its translation is CASSQERNYEQYF.

The CDR3 DNA sequence: TGTGCCAGCTCACCCGGGAATCAGCCCCAGCATTTT. Translating it yields CASSPGNQPQHF. V usage is TRBV18 and J usage is TRBJ1-5; D unclear. Per germline, CDR1 KGHSH and CDR2 LQKENI. V shed 3 bases and J shed 4 bases, with 4 bases lying between them. This CDR3 is built from 12 residues.

This chain uses TRBV7-9 with TRBJ2-7; 7 bases agree with TRBD1. The CDR3 consists of 13 residues. Germline loops: CDR1 SEHNR, CDR2 FQNEAQ (reference sequence). Trimming removed 8 bases from V and 4 bases from J; junction bases left unmatched: 8. CDR3 nucleotide sequence: TGTGCCAGCGCCCGGACAGGTACTTACGAGCAGTACTTC. Its translation is CASARTGTYEQYF. Full variable domain (missing parts from reference TRBV7-9 and TRBJ2-7): DTGVSQNPRHKITKRGQNVTFRCDPISEHNRLYWYRQTLGQGPEFLTYFQNEAQLEKSRLLSDRFSAERPKGSFSTLEIQRTEQGDSAMYLCASARTGTYEQYFGPGTRLTVT.

The genes are TRBV19 and TRBJ2-7; the match to TRBD1 covers 9 bases. The CDR3 is 12 residues long. Per germline, CDR1 LNHDA and CDR2 SQIVND (reference sequence). The V segment lost 6 bases and the J segment 6 bases; nucleotides outside the gene matches: 3. CDR3 sequence reads: CASRDRGSEQYF. CDR3 in DNA: TGTGCCAGTAGGGACAGGGGCTCCGAGCAGTACTTC.

The V call is TRBV5-6, the J call TRBJ1-2, with TRBD1 identical over 7 bases. CDR3 length: 15 amino acids. Germline loops: CDR1 SGHDT, CDR2 YYEEEE. The J segment lost 4 bases and the V segment lost 0 bases, leaving 6 bases of the junction unmatched. CDR3 protein: CASSLGQGRAYGYTF. CDR3 bases: TGTGCCAGCAGCTTGGGACAGGGAAGGGCCTATGGCTACACCTTC.

The chain carries TRBV19 and TRBJ2-1; D not certain. Per germline, CDR1 LNHDA and CDR2 SQIVND (reference sequence). The CDR3 is 15 amino acids. V lost 3 bases and J 0 bases, leaving 9 bases between the germline ends. The CDR3 reads CASSISAFSYNEQFF. The CDR3 DNA sequence: TGTGCCAGTAGTATTTCAGCGTTCTCCTACAATGAGCAGTTCTTC.

This chain connects TRBV6-5 to TRBJ2-7; D is possibly TRBD2 (7 bases). V was cut by 2 bases and J by 4 bases, with 12 bases left in between. The germline V gene has CDR1 MNHEY and CDR2 SVGAGI. The CDR3 totals 14 residues. The CDR3 DNA sequence: TGTGCCAGCAGTTACGAGAGGGGGGGATACGAGCAGTACTTC. The encoded protein is CASSYERGGYEQYF.

The sample holds a few counts of this clone. The sample carries other DNA sequences with the same CDR3. The V and J genes are TRBV7-6 and TRBJ1-5; D remains unclear. Trimming took off 5 bases at V and 4 bases at J, with 9 bases between the two ends. This CDR3 region has 13 residues. The germline CDR1 and CDR2 sequences are SGHVS and FNYEAQ. CDR3 amino acids: CASSRQANQPQHF. CDR3 sequence (DNA): TGTGCCAGCAGCCGTCAGGCGAATCAGCCCCAGCATTTT. The complete variable domain, with remaining parts taken from reference TRBV7-6 and TRBJ1-5, reads GAGVSQSPRYKVTKRGQDVALRCDPISGHVSLYWYRQALGQGPEFLTYFNYEAQQDKSGLPNDRFSAERPEGSISTLTIQRTEQRDSAMYRCASSRQANQPQHFGDGTRLSIL.

This clone has only a few counts. The V and J genes are TRBV27 and TRBJ2-7; perhaps TRBD1 as D (5 bases). The CDR3 spans 16 residues. CDR1 and CDR2 from the germline V gene are MNHEY and SMNVEV (reference sequence). V gave up 0 bases and J gave up 2 bases, with 14 bases separating them. In DNA form, the CDR3 reads TGTGCCAGCAGTTTATCGGGCCTCGACAGTCCCTACGAGCAGTACTTC. It encodes CASSLSGLDSPYEQYF.

This clone was seen a single time. The rearrangement links TRBV7-2 to TRBJ1-5, with D hard to call. From germline, CDR1 is SGHTA and CDR2 FQGNSA. The germline V and J ends were trimmed by 3 bases and 4 bases, with 7 bases remaining between them. This CDR3 is built from 13 residues. CDR3 loop: CASSFFRNQPQHF. CDR3 DNA: TGTGCCAGCAGCTTTTTCAGGAATCAGCCCCAGCATTTT.

The V gene is TRBV19, the J gene TRBJ2-1; 9 bases are shared with TRBD2. The CDR3 length is 14 residues. Germline CDR1 LNHDA, CDR2 SQIVND (reference sequence). Trimming took 4 bases from V and 6 from J; bases not matched to a gene: 4. CDR3 nucleotide sequence: TGTGCCAGTAGTACTGGCGGGGGGGTCAATGAGCAGTTCTTC. Amino acid sequence: CASSTGGGVNEQFF.